Shown below are 5 T cell receptor beta chains from a single sample sequenced in a study of CD8+ T cells in alopecia areata. Treatment reported: oral pan-JAK inhibitor, 5-10 mg twice daily. Extracted RNA was reverse transcribed, and the resulting cDNA served as sequencing template. Sequencing used immunoSEQ multiplex PCR; TCRdb keeps in-frame clones, though not all of them. The sample contains 200,000 to 250,000 clones, roughly 44% of which appear only once. The sequencing used CD4+ T cells sorted from blood, collected at approximately week 37, from a patient treated with tofacitinib. These receptors all stem from a human donor with alopecia areata.

In this sample, this clone turned up once. The V call is TRBV30, the J call TRBJ2-6, with unresolved D. V was pared by 4 bases and J by 2 bases, with 15 bases between. The CDR3 covers 16 residues. The germline V gene encodes CDR1 GTSNPN and CDR2 SVGIG (reference sequence). The CDR3 protein is CAWNLLRTTGANVLTF. The CDR3 DNA follows: TGTGCCTGGAACCTTTTACGGACCACTGGGGCCAACGTCCTGACTTTC.

This clone was picked up many times. This rearrangement joins TRBV6-1 to TRBJ2-7; D is tentatively TRBD1 or TRBD2 (5 bases each). This CDR3 region has 14 residues. V shed 4 bases and J shed 3 bases, with 13 bases lying between them. In germline, CDR1 is MNHNS, CDR2 SASEGT. The CDR3 here is CASSGEGPHYEQYF. CDR3 DNA: TGTGCCAGCAGTGGCGAGGGGCCGCACTACGAGCAGTACTTC.

V is TRBV30 and J is TRBJ2-5; D unresolved. This CDR3 comprises 9 residues. Germline V gene sequence: CDR1 GTSNPN, CDR2 SVGIG (reference sequence). Trimming took 1 base from V and 9 from J, leaving 3 bases between them. CDR3 nucleotide sequence: TGTGCCTGGAGTGGGCCCCAGTACTTC. Translated: CAWSGPQYF. Complete variable domain (other parts from reference TRBV30 and TRBJ2-5): SQTIHQWPATLVQPVGSPLSLECTVEGTSNPNLYWYRQAAGRGLQLLFYSVGIGQISSEVPQNLSASRPQDRQFILSSKKLLLSDSGFYLCAWSGPQYFGPGTRLLVL.

This chain joins TRBV6-1 and TRBJ2-5; D is possibly TRBD1 or TRBD2 (6 bases each). V lost 7 bases to trimming and J lost 5 bases, with 17 bases between them. The CDR3 runs 14 residues. CDR1 and CDR2 (germline): MNHNS, SASEGT. For the CDR3, the DNA is TGTGCCAGCACCGACTCAGGGGCGGGGGAGACCCAGTACTTC. It is translated as CASTDSGAGETQYF.

The rearrangement joins TRBV15 to TRBJ2-5; D possibly matches TRBD1 or TRBD2 (6 bases each). V was shortened by 0 bases and J by 4 bases, with 12 bases between the two germline ends. The germline CDR1 and CDR2 sequences are LNHNV and YYDKDF (reference sequence). The CDR3 is 15 amino acids. The CDR3 here is CATSRDQGRGETQYF. The CDR3 DNA reads as TGTGCCACCAGCAGAGATCAGGGGCGGGGAGAGACCCAGTACTTC.